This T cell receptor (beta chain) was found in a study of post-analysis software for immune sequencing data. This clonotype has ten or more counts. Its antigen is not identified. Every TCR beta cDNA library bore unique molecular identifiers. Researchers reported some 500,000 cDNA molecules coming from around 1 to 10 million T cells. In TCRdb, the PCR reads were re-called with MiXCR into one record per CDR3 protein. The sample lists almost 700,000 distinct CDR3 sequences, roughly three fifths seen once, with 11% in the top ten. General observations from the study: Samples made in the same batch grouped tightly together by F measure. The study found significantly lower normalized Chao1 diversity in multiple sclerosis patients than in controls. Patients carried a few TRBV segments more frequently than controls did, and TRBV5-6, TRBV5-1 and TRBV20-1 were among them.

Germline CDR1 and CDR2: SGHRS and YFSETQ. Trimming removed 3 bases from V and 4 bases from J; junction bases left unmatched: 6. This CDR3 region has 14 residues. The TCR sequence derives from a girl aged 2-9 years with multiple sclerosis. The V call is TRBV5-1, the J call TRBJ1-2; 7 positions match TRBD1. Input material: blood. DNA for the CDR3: TGCGCCAGCAGCTGGGACAGACCCATCTATGGCTACACCTTC. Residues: CASSWDRPIYGYTF.